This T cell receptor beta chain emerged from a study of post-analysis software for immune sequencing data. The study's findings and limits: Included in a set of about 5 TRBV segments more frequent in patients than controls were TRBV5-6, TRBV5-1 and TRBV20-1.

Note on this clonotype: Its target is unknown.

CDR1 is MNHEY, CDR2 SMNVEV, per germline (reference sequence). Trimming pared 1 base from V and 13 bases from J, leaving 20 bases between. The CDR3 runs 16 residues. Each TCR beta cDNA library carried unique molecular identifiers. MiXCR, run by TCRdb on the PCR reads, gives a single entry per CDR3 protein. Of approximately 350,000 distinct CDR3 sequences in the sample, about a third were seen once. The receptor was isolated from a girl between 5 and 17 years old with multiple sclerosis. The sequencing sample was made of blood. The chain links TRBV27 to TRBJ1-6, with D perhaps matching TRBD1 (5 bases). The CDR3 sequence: CASSLYGLVGTAPLHF. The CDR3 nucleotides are TGTGCCAGCAGTTTATATGGTCTGGTGGGGACGGCTCCCCTCCACTTT.